Sequencing of this TCR beta chain was carried out in a study of CD8 T cells in ankylosing spondylitis. There are 15 residues in the CDR3. Germline CDR1 and CDR2: SGHDN and FVKESK. V lost 0 bases to trimming and J lost 9 bases, with 15 bases between them. Whole-study findings and limits: Previous work reported some of these motif variants in the synovial fluid and blood of reactive arthritis. A CD8+ phenotype characterized the disease-linked clones, which were relatively rare in peripheral blood. Apparently characteristic of ankylosing spondylitis blood was a TCR beta motif (under ten highly homologous variants).

Quantitative molecular-barcoded 5'-RACE generated the TCR beta libraries. TCRdb analysed the 5' RACE reads with MiXCR anew, one entry per CDR3 protein. Seen here are 180,000 or so distinct CDR3 sequences, 11% observed once, and the top ten hold around 29%. For this clonotype: Its cognate antigen is unknown.

This receptor was taken from a male donor with ankylosing spondylitis or in good health (not recorded which). Sequencing was done on a sample of blood, either unsorted or a sorted T cell fraction (not recorded which). This chain uses TRBV14 with TRBJ2-1; D gene uncertain. The CDR3, as DNA: TGTGCCAGCAGCCAAGATAGGAGTGTTCGCACTGAGCAGTTCTTC. It is translated as CASSQDRSVRTEQFF.